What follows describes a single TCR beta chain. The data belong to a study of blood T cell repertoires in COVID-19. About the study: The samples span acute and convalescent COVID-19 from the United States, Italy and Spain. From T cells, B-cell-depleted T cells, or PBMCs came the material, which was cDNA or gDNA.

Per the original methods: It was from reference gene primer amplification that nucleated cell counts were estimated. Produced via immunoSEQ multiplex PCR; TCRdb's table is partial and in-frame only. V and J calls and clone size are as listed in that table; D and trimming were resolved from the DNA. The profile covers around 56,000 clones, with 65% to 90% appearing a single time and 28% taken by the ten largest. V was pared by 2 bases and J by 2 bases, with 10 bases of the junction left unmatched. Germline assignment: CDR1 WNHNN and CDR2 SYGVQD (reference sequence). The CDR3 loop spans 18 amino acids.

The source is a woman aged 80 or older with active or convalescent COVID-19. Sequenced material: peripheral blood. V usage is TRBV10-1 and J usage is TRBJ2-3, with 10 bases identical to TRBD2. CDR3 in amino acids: CASSEDLRTSGDTDTQYF. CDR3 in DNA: TGCGCCAGCAGTGAGGATCTTAGGACTAGCGGAGACACAGATACGCAGTATTTT.